This entry is about one TCR beta chain. This sample was taken from a study of blood T cells in healthy people across ages. A J-beta primer mix and a sample-barcoded 5' primer were used in a second PCR of about 6 to 12 cycles. TCRdb re-called the 5' RACE reads through MiXCR, storing one row per CDR3 protein. The sample holds approximately 580,000 distinct CDR3 sequences; around 24% are singletons and the top ten take 8.5% to 9.5%. The length of the CDR3 is 14 residues. With 5 bases clipped from V and 3 bases from J, the junction kept 8 bases outside the gene matches. Germline V lookup: CDR1 SGHRS, CDR2 YFSETQ. The same data also contributed to another study, on T cells of mothers and their children.

The sample consisted of blood. The receptor comes from a boy between 10 and 17 years old in good health. The chain couples TRBV5-1 to TRBJ2-7, with TRBD2 matching over 7 bases. CDR3 region: CASSITSGGYEQYF. Written as DNA, the CDR3 is TGCGCCAGCAGTATTACCTCGGGGGGCTACGAGCAGTACTTC.